These 12 T cell receptor beta chains share one sample of origin, sequenced in a study of T-cell reconstitution after alpha-beta-depleted transplantation in children. The library targeted TCRbeta and was prepared with unique molecular identifiers. TCRdb itself ran the PCR reads through MiXCR, one entry per CDR3 protein. The sample records about a million distinct CDR3 sequences, about 26% being singletons. The source was PBMCs, mostly from graft donor cells, collected 360 days after TCRalphabeta/CD19-depleted stem cell transplant. These receptors were collected from a boy less than two years old who had a stem cell transplant for SCID, so the T cells may come from the graft donor.

With regard to this clonotype: Relative to the germline gene, one junction end is altered; a read error may explain this. The chain is built from TRBV7-9 and TRBJ2-7; 8 bases fit TRBD1. The CDR3 covers 11 residues. In germline, CDR1 is SEHNR, CDR2 FQNEAQ (reference sequence). The CDR3 region is CASSSAGTGNF. The CDR3 bases are TGTGCCAGCAGCTCCGCCGGGACAGGAAACTTC.

This clonotype was seen a single time. J is TRBJ1-1 and V is TRBV6-1, with D hard to call. Germline CDR1 MNHNS, CDR2 SASEGT. The V end was cut by 6 bases, the J end by 1 base, with 12 bases between. The CDR3 runs to 14 residues. CDR3 nucleotides: TGTGCCAGCAGGGTATTTCTACAGAACACTGAAGCTTTCTTT. The encoded protein is CASRVFLQNTEAFF.

This clonotype was recorded a few times. V usage is TRBV20-1 and J usage is TRBJ1-3, with D tentatively TRBD1 (5 bases). The germline V gene encodes CDR1 DFQATT and CDR2 SNEGSKA (reference sequence). The CDR3 has 12 amino acids. V dropped 5 bases and J dropped 3 bases, with 8 bases sitting between them. CDR3 nucleotides: TGCAGTGCTGAGGGGAGTGGAAACACCATATATTTT. Residues: CSAEGSGNTIYF.

This chain uses TRBV6-1 with TRBJ2-5; TRBD2 matches 10 bases. Trimming took 7 bases from V and 5 from J; bases not matched to a gene: 7. Per germline, CDR1 MNHNS and CDR2 SASEGT. The CDR3 covers 14 residues. CDR3 nucleotides: TGTGCCAGCAACAGACTAGCGGGTGGGGAGACCCAGTACTTC. It is translated as CASNRLAGGETQYF.

This chain links TRBV6-5 with TRBJ2-4; TRBD1 agrees at 7 bases. The germline CDR1 and CDR2 sequences are MNHEY and SVGAGI. Trimming at V came to 6 bases and at J to 9 bases, leaving 23 bases not matched to a gene. This CDR3 has 18 residues. The CDR3, as DNA: TGTGCCAGCAGCTTAACCGGATCCGTTAACAGGGGAAAGGGCATTCAGTACTTC. It specifies CASSLTGSVNRGKGIQYF.

This chain uses TRBV5-1 with TRBJ1-6; 7 nucleotides align to TRBD1. Trimming at V came to 4 bases and at J to 10 bases, leaving 11 bases not matched to a gene. This CDR3 has 15 residues. Germline CDR1 SGHRS, CDR2 YFSETQ. DNA for the CDR3: TGCGCCAGCAGCACTGGACAGGATTTCAACTCACCCCTCCACTTT. It is translated as CASSTGQDFNSPLHF.

This clonotype was counted only a few times. V gene TRBV9 combines with J gene TRBJ2-5; 9 bases are shared with TRBD2. V dropped 4 bases and J dropped 2; count of bases not matched to a gene: 3. The CDR3 sequence is 14 residues long. Per the germline V gene, CDR1 is SGDLS and CDR2 is YYNGEE. Here the CDR3 reads CASSRGLAQETQYF. CDR3 bases: TGTGCCAGCAGCCGCGGACTAGCGCAAGAGACCCAGTACTTC.

This clonotype was detected a few times. The chain employs TRBV6-1 and TRBJ1-6; 9 bases are a match to TRBD1. CDR1 is MNHNS and CDR2 is SASEGT in the germline V gene. The CDR3 has 15 residues. The trim removed 6 bases at V and 9 bases at J, leaving 9 bases unmatched. The CDR3 nucleotides are TGTGCCAGCAGCAAGGGACAGGGTGTAGGTTCACCCCTCCACTTT. It codes for CASSKGQGVGSPLHF.

In its sample, this clonotype was seen many times. V gene TRBV12-3 or TRBV12-4 combines with J gene TRBJ1-1, with a tentative D call TRBD1 (6 bases). Deletions cut 3 bases from V and 8 bases from J, with 13 bases between. The length of the CDR3 is 13 residues. In nucleotides, the CDR3 is TGTGCCAGCAGTTTGGCCCCAGGGACAGAAGCTTTCTTT. Translating gives CASSLAPGTEAFF.

This clonotype was observed a handful of times. The V call is TRBV12-3 or TRBV12-4, the J call TRBJ1-1, with D perhaps matching TRBD1 (5 bases). Trimming took off 1 base at V and 4 bases at J, with 10 bases between the two ends. This CDR3 spans 14 amino acids. CDR3 nucleotides: TGTGCCAGCAGTTTAGGGAGTGGGGGCACTGAAGCTTTCTTT. This gives the protein CASSLGSGGTEAFF.

The rearrangement links TRBV7-9 to TRBJ2-3, with unresolved D. Germline V gives CDR1 SEHNR, CDR2 FQNEAQ (reference sequence). The CDR3 consists of 16 residues. V dropped 1 base and J dropped 3 bases, with 14 bases sitting between them. CDR3 sequence reads: CASSLEWRKGTDTQYF. The CDR3 DNA is TGTGCCAGCAGCTTAGAGTGGAGAAAGGGAACAGATACGCAGTATTTT.

CDR3 nucleotides: TGTGCCAGCAGGCGAGCTGCGGGGCTCTCCTACGAGCAGTACTTC. It encodes CASRRAAGLSYEQYF. The genes are TRBV12-3 or TRBV12-4 and TRBJ2-7; TRBD2 is a possible D gene (6 bases). CDR3 length: 15 amino acids. Deletions cut 6 bases from V and 0 bases from J, with 15 bases between.